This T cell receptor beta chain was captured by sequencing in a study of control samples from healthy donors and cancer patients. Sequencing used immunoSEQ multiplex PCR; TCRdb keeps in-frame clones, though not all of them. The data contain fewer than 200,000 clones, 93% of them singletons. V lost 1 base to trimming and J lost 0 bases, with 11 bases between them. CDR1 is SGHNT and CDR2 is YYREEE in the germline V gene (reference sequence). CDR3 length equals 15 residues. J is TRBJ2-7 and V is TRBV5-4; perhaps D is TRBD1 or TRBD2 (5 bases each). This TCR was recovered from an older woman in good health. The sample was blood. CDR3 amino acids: CASSLPGTSSYEQYF. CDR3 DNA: TGTGCCAGCAGCTTGCCCGGGACGAGCTCCTACGAGCAGTACTTC.